Below are 11 T cell receptor beta chains sequenced from a single sample in a study of graft-versus-host responses after intestinal transplantation. Here immunoSEQ multiplex PCR was the method, and the copy in TCRdb shows in-frame clones only, minus some. The table lists approximately 100,000 clones, about 82% of them singletons, with 1.4% to 1.5% in the top ten. The source material was PBMCs, sampled 255 days after intestinal transplant. The receptor source for this set is a human patient who received an intestinal transplant, so some T cells may come from the graft donor.

The chain recombines TRBV5-1 with TRBJ1-4; a weak D match, TRBD1 (6 bases). Germline V gene lookup returns CDR1 SGHRS and CDR2 YFSETQ. V lost 4 bases, J lost 0 bases, and 13 bases lay in between. The CDR3 extends over 16 amino acids. As DNA, the CDR3 is TGCGCCAGCAGCCCGGGAGAGGGGGCAACTAATGAAAAACTGTTTTTT. Amino acid sequence: CASSPGEGATNEKLFF.

The J gene is TRBJ1-2, the V gene TRBV7-9; D remains unclear. The CDR3 spans 12 residues. With 5 bases removed from V and 4 bases from J, the gap between germline ends came to 8 bases. CDR1 is SEHNR, CDR2 FQNEAQ, per germline (reference sequence). The CDR3 loop is CASSRSSYGYTF. In nucleotides, the CDR3 is TGTGCCAGCAGCCGGTCTTCCTATGGCTACACCTTC.

V is TRBV30 and J is TRBJ1-1; 9 bases match TRBD1. In germline, CDR1 is GTSNPN, CDR2 SVGIG (reference sequence). CDR3 length: 13 amino acids. With 6 bases clipped from V and 3 bases from J, the junction kept 5 bases outside the gene matches. The CDR3 nucleotides are TGTGCCTGCATTACAGGGGGCTACACTGAAGCTTTCTTT. The encoded protein is CACITGGYTEAFF.

The chain links TRBV2 to TRBJ1-2; D is uncertain. The V and J ends lost 8 bases and 0 bases respectively, with 7 bases between them. Germline values: CDR1 SNHLY, CDR2 FYNNEI. The CDR3 extends over 12 amino acids. Written as DNA, the CDR3 is TGTGCCAGCGCTGGTACTAACTATGGCTACACCTTC. It encodes CASAGTNYGYTF.

The rearrangement uses TRBV12-5 and TRBJ1-1; D is uncertain. CDR3 length: 14 residues. Per germline, CDR1 LGHNT and CDR2 FRNRAP. V was pared by 3 bases and J by 1 base, with 9 bases between. DNA for the CDR3: TGTGCTAGTGGTTTCGAGGGATGGAACACTGAAGCTTTCTTT. This sequence encodes CASGFEGWNTEAFF.

The chain employs TRBV7-8 and TRBJ1-1; no clear D. The CDR3 extends over 14 amino acids. V was shortened by 1 base and J by 1 base, with 7 bases between the two germline ends. Germline V gives CDR1 SGHVS, CDR2 FQNEAQ. In nucleotides, the CDR3 is TGTGCCAGCAGCTTAGGACACCCGAACACTGAAGCTTTCTTT. It is translated as CASSLGHPNTEAFF.

This chain connects TRBV30 to TRBJ2-1; tentative D call: TRBD2 (6 bases). Germline lookup yields CDR1 GTSNPN and CDR2 SVGIG (reference sequence). The CDR3 covers 16 residues. V lost 1 base and J lost 4, with 17 bases in between. CDR3 DNA: TGTGCCTGGAGTGCTCACCGGGACTCCAATTACAATGAGCAGTTCTTC. It codes for CAWSAHRDSNYNEQFF.

V and J are TRBV9 and TRBJ2-3; 12 nucleotides agree with TRBD2. Germline V gives CDR1 SGDLS, CDR2 YYNGEE. CDR3 size: 17 residues. J gave up 6 bases and V 4 bases, and 12 bases lay outside the gene matches. The CDR3 DNA reads TGTGCCAGCAGCCCCACTCCTAGCGGGGGGGCCTTGGATACGCAGTATTTT. This sequence encodes CASSPTPSGGALDTQYF.

The V call is TRBV5-1, the J call TRBJ2-7; maybe TRBD1 (6 bases). The CDR3 totals 15 residues. Trimming cost V 2 bases and J 3 bases, with 15 bases left between them. Germline V lookup: CDR1 SGHRS, CDR2 YFSETQ. This CDR3 is CASSFTGPSNYEQYF. CDR3 nucleotides: TGCGCCAGCAGCTTTACAGGGCCCTCCAACTACGAGCAGTACTTC.

The J gene is TRBJ1-2, the V gene TRBV7-9, with D maybe TRBD1 (6 bases). Germline V gene lookup returns CDR1 SEHNR and CDR2 FQNEAQ (reference sequence). The CDR3 totals 15 residues. The V and J ends lost 0 bases and 3 bases respectively, with 11 bases between them. Written as DNA, the CDR3 is TGTGCCAGCAGCTTAGCGCACAGGGAGGACTATGGCTACACCTTC. Residues: CASSLAHREDYGYTF.

The chain couples TRBV5-4 to TRBJ2-2, with 9 bases identical to TRBD2. Germline-derived CDR1 and CDR2 are SGHNT and YYREEE (reference sequence). V was clipped by 5 bases and J by 4 bases; unmatched bases: 3. This CDR3 is 14 amino acids long. The chain's CDR3 is CASRGGGATGELFF. The CDR3 coding sequence is TGTGCCAGCAGGGGCGGGGGGGCCACCGGGGAGCTGTTTTTT.